Sequencing of this T cell receptor (beta chain) was carried out in a study of a mutant IDH1 vaccine in newly diagnosed glioma (dated by TCRdb to the early 2020s). About the study as a whole: Across visits V03 through V10, patients got a total of eight vaccinations, given in weeks 1, 3, 5, 7, 11, 15, 19 and 23. Vaccination began 4-6 weeks after radiotherapy alone, or alongside temozolomide cycles in the chemotherapy-containing groups. The 32 treated patients were around 62% male and around 38% female, with a mean age of 40.4 years. Before enrollment, patients had received standard therapy of radiotherapy alone, temozolomide alone, or radiochemotherapy with temozolomide; most received the combination. Peripheral blood was drawn at six visits: V03 (baseline), V05, V07, V10, V12 and V13. For exploratory analyses, longitudinal TCRB deep sequencing was carried out in approximately 25 treated patients wherever samples were available. Paper-wide results and their limitations: Pseudoprogression seemed to be unrelated to changes in the top peripheral T cell clonotypes found by TCRB sequencing. Availability determined which PBMC samples were chosen for TCRB deep sequencing. The authors noted that analyses of patient blood samples could not be reproduced because of sample limitations. Vaccine-induced immune responses across multiple MHC alleles were detected in over 85% of patients.

Details on this clone: The antigen it recognizes is unknown. Base qualities were left out, and no much larger clone turns up one base away.

Reading from cysteine to phenylalanine, the CDR3 counts 14 amino acids. The sequence is cut down to CDR3 DNA, 42 bases in frame from base 1. Looking up the germline V gene (reference sequence) yields CDR1 LNHDA and CDR2 SQIVND. V loses 3 bases of germline sequence and J loses 4 bases, and the interval between the two ends is 10 bases. Library preparation was by the immunoSEQ multiplex PCR assay. Rearranged TCR beta chain sequences were amplified using the hsTCRB Kit according to the manufacturer's protocol. TCRB libraries were sequenced on an Illumina MiSeq. The paper's processing steps were these. Demultiplexing, trimming and gene mapping were performed with the kit vendor's proprietary platform. Here the immuneACCESS table is served through TCRdb, limited to in-frame sequences with V and J called. Missing clones are a known gap in these copies; in checked studies unresolved V genes cover under half, and the rest lacks a known reason. For V, J and clone size, that table is used; D and trimming come from the DNA. The sample table shows tens of thousands of clones, and under 90% are seen once. More than 5.5% of the sample rests with the top ten.

The time point label for this specimen denotes: week 11, during vaccination. Every vaccine dose consisted of 300 ug of a 20-mer mutant IDH1 peptide in Montanide, administered subcutaneously together with topical imiquimod. The donors had newly diagnosed IDH1-mutant astrocytomas of WHO grade 3 or 4 that showed loss of nuclear ATRX. The samples were drawn from NOA16, a multicentre, single-arm, open-label phase I trial in Germany that tested a mutant IDH1 peptide vaccine in humans for the first time. Genomic DNA for TCRB sequencing was extracted from EDTA blood using the DNeasy Blood and Tissue Kit. The sequences come from PBMCs, collected from a glioma patient whose treatment included an IDH1 peptide vaccine. Recombination connected TRBV19 to TRBJ2-1, and the D gene may be TRBD2, 5 bases matching. This sequence was found in a man in his forties or fifties with glioma. Here is the DNA: TGTGCCAGTAGTATCAGCGGCACATACAATGAGCAGTTCTTC. This translates into CASSISGTYNEQFF.